These T cell receptor beta chains were read from a single sample in a study of T cells in Graves' hyperthyroidism and ophthalmopathy. TCRdb reprocessed the multiplex PCR reads via MiXCR and lists one record per CDR3 protein. The sample includes about 840,000 distinct CDR3 sequences, 38% seen only once; the top ten take approximately 8.7%. Sequencing input: blood. These receptors all stem from a man in his late teens or twenties with Graves' hyperthyroidism. Each CDR3 is given with its conserved first and last residue. D genes are given only for firm matches. Size is stated for part of the rows, as once, few or many counts, or as a class when the clone is expanded.

V: TRBV29-1
J: TRBJ1-1
D: -
size: many
DNA: TGCAGCGTTGCCCCGGACATGAACACTGAAGCTTTCTTT
CDR3: CSVAPDMNTEAFF

V: TRBV19
J: TRBJ2-2
D: -
size: -
DNA: TGTGCCAGCCACAGGCTTTCGAACACCGGGGAGCTGTTTTTT
CDR3: CASHRLSNTGELFF

V: TRBV7-2
J: TRBJ1-6
D: -
size: many
DNA: TGTGCCAGCAGCGATTCCGGAGGATCACCCCTCCACTTT
CDR3: CASSDSGGSPLHF

V: TRBV19
J: TRBJ2-5
D: -
size: few
DNA: TGTGCCAGTAGTATAGATCTTGCGGGACAGCAAGAGACCCAGTACTTC
CDR3: CASSIDLAGQQETQYF

V: TRBV2
J: TRBJ1-4
D: TRBD1
size: many
DNA: TGTGCCAGCAGGAGGACAGGGAGTGAAAAACTGTTTTTT
CDR3: CASRRTGSEKLFF

V: TRBV10-3
J: TRBJ1-5
D: TRBD1
size: few
DNA: TGTGCCACCGGGACAGGGGCTCATCAGCCCCAGCATTTT
CDR3: CATGTGAHQPQHF

V: TRBV15
J: TRBJ2-5
D: -
size: few
DNA: TGTGCCACCAGCAGAGAAATAAGGGGGTGGCAAGAGACCCAGTACTTC
CDR3: CATSREIRGWQETQYF

V: TRBV12-3/TRBV12-4
J: TRBJ2-5
D: -
size: -
DNA: TGTGCCAGCAGTGCCCCGGGACGGTCTAAAGAGACCAAGTACTTC
CDR3: CASSAPGRSKETKYF

V: TRBV5-1
J: TRBJ2-2
D: -
size: -
DNA: TGCGCCAGCAGCCCACCATGGGGGCGGGACACCGGGGAGCTGTTTTTT
CDR3: CASSPPWGRDTGELFF

V: TRBV6-5
J: TRBJ2-7
D: -
size: few
DNA: TGTGCCAGCAGTTACTCGGGGCTACCGTACGAGCAGTACTTC
CDR3: CASSYSGLPYEQYF

V: TRBV11-2
J: TRBJ1-1
D: TRBD1
size: once
DNA: TGTGCCAGCAGCTTAGAGACAGGGGCCACTGAAGCTTTCTTT
CDR3: CASSLETGATEAFF

V: TRBV10-3
J: TRBJ2-5
D: TRBD2
size: many
DNA: TGTGCCATCAGTGAAGCGGGGAGTAGTGGGACCCAGTACTTC
CDR3: CAISEAGSSGTQYF

V: TRBV20-1
J: TRBJ2-7
D: -
size: -
DNA: TGCAGTGCTAAACTGTTGGGTTCCTACGAGCAGTACTTC
CDR3: CSAKLLGSYEQYF

V: TRBV7-9
J: TRBJ1-2
D: -
size: many
DNA: TGTGCCAGCAGCTTAGCAGGGAGGTTGAATGGCTACACCTTC
CDR3: CASSLAGRLNGYTF

V: TRBV29-1
J: TRBJ2-6
D: -
size: many
DNA: TGCAGCGTTGAATTAGTTTCTGGGGCCAACGTCCTGACTTTC
CDR3: CSVELVSGANVLTF

V: TRBV2
J: TRBJ2-2
D: -
size: -
DNA: TGTGCCAGCGTTGTTCAGGTCAACACCGGGGAGCTGTTTTTT
CDR3: CASVVQVNTGELFF

V: TRBV24-1
J: TRBJ2-3
D: -
size: once
DNA: TGTGCCACCAGTTCAGGTCCTGACACAGATACGCAGTATTTT
CDR3: CATSSGPDTDTQYF

V: TRBV6-5
J: TRBJ1-4
D: -
size: few
DNA: TGTGCCAGCAGCGAGACGGTGGAACAGGAAAAACTGTTTTTT
CDR3: CASSETVEQEKLFF

V: TRBV12-3/TRBV12-4
J: TRBJ1-4
D: -
size: once
DNA: TGTGCCAGCCGTTTCCCTAATGAAAAACTGTTTTTT
CDR3: CASRFPNEKLFF

V: TRBV12-3/TRBV12-4
J: TRBJ1-5
D: -
size: -
DNA: TGTGCCAGCAGCTTAGATGCTGCCGGTGATCAGCCCCAGCATTTT
CDR3: CASSLDAAGDQPQHF

V: TRBV27
J: TRBJ2-5
D: -
size: -
DNA: TGTGCCAGCAAGATGGACTCCCAAGAGACCCAGTACTTC
CDR3: CASKMDSQETQYF

V: TRBV14
J: TRBJ1-2
D: -
size: many
DNA: TGTGCCAGCAGCCAAGTACGGGGTAGGGGCCATGGCTACACCTTC
CDR3: CASSQVRGRGHGYTF

V: TRBV7-9
J: TRBJ2-2
D: -
size: many
DNA: TGTGCCAGCAGCACCGCGGGGTACACCGGGGAGCTGTTTTTT
CDR3: CASSTAGYTGELFF